This note documents a single TCR beta chain sequence. Its antigen is undetermined. The data stem from a study of T cells expressing NK-cell markers. About the research overall: Underlying the TCR beta repertoires were sorted CD3+CD56+NKG2C+, CD3+CD56+NKG2C- and CD3+CD56-NKG2C+ T cells. Seven HCMV-seropositive donors and one seronegative donor made up the eight sequenced donors. Findings and caveats of the study: Once again these clonotypes came out on top in the CD3+CD56-NKG2C+ fraction of a handful of donors.

The CDR3 consists of 15 residues. Per the germline V gene, CDR1 is SGHRS and CDR2 is YFSETQ. TCRdb re-called the 5' RACE reads and shows each CDR3 protein once, DNA omitted. The table for this sample gives 150,000 to 180,000 distinct CDR3 sequences. The TCR comes from a woman aged 45-59 years in good health. The chain recombines TRBV5-1 with TRBJ2-3. What was sequenced was blood T cells: a sorted CD56 or NKG2C T cell subset, CD4+ or CD8+ T cells, or bulk PBMC T cells (not recorded which). The CDR3 loop reads CASSLQLQSTDTQYF.